This T cell receptor beta chain is drawn from a study of early T cells in non-severe SARS-CoV-2 infection. Researchers attached unique molecular identifiers to individual cDNA molecules. MiXCR, applied by TCRdb to the 5' RACE reads, yields one record per CDR3 protein. The table lists 27,000 or so distinct CDR3 sequences, 3.5% to 4.5% of them singletons. Trimming pared 5 bases from V and 3 bases from J, leaving 7 bases between. The length of the CDR3 is 11 residues. Germline V gene sequence: CDR1 SQVTM, CDR2 ANQGSEA. The TCR sequence derives from an adult who was a healthcare worker with PCR-confirmed SARS-CoV-2 infection or an uninfected control (not recorded which). This chain joins TRBV29-1 and TRBJ1-2; the D is unclear. The sequencing input was whole blood. The CDR3 DNA is TGCAGCGTTCAAGTGCACTATGGCTACACCTTC. This sequence encodes CSVQVHYGYTF.